The 30 T cell receptor beta chains presented below share a single source sample, sequenced in a study of cytotoxic CD8 clonotypes in ibrutinib-treated CLL. Libraries were prepared by immunoSEQ multiplex PCR; TCRdb keeps only in-frame clonotypes and omits some of them. The table shows more than 12,000 clones, with under 75% occurring only once. The sample was PBMCs, taken before ibrutinib treatment. The receptors stem from a human donor with chronic lymphocytic leukemia.

This clone was seen only once. J is TRBJ2-7 and V is TRBV10-3, with TRBD2 matching over 7 bases. The germline gives CDR1 ENHRY, CDR2 SYGVKD. The ends lost 10 bases at V and 4 bases at J; junction bases unmatched: 13. This CDR3 contains 14 residues. In DNA, the CDR3 is TGTGCCAGCAGCCGGGGTGAGCGGGGTTACGAGCAGTACTTC. Amino acids: CASSRGERGYEQYF.

This clone has only a few counts. The chain has TRBV4-1 and TRBJ2-2, with D uncertain. Germline values: CDR1 MGHRA, CDR2 YSYEKL. V dropped 0 bases and J dropped 7 bases, with 3 bases sitting between them. This CDR3 is 12 amino acids long. The CDR3 reads CASSQDLGELFF. CDR3 bases: TGCGCCAGCAGCCAAGACCTCGGGGAGCTGTTTTTT.

The chain recombines TRBV4-3 with TRBJ2-3; D remains ambiguous. The CDR3 runs 15 residues. Trimming removed 0 bases from V and 4 bases from J, with 11 bases in between. Germline CDR1 and CDR2: LGHNA and YSLEER. CDR3 nucleotide sequence: TGCGCCAGCAGCCAAGACCTCCAGTACCCAGATACGCAGTATTTT. This codes for CASSQDLQYPDTQYF.

This clone was counted a few times. V is TRBV6-5 and J is TRBJ2-1; 9 bases line up with TRBD2. The CDR3 spans 13 residues. V dropped 6 bases and J dropped 6; count of bases not matched to a gene: 3. Germline V lookup: CDR1 MNHEY, CDR2 SVGAGI. This CDR3 is CASRPSGINEQFF. CDR3 nucleotides: TGTGCCAGCAGGCCTAGCGGGATCAATGAGCAGTTCTTC.

V usage is TRBV6-5 and J usage is TRBJ1-1, with D possibly TRBD1 on 5 matching bases. The CDR3 contains 14 residues. Germline CDR1 is MNHEY and CDR2 is SVGAGI. The ends were cut back, 6 bases at V and 1 base at J, with 12 bases in the middle. CDR3 nucleotide sequence: TGTGCCAGCAGCCCCCGTACAGGGAACACTGAAGCTTTCTTT. Its translation: CASSPRTGNTEAFF.

The chain uses TRBV7-2 and TRBJ1-4, with a weak D call TRBD1 (5 bases). The germline V and J ends were trimmed by 3 bases and 8 bases, with 10 bases remaining between them. CDR3 length equals 13 residues. Germline CDR1 SGHTA, CDR2 FQGNSA. CDR3 sequence reads: CASSFRVAEKLFF. The CDR3 DNA is TGTGCCAGCAGCTTCAGGGTCGCCGAAAAACTGTTTTTT.

A few counts support this clone. J is TRBJ2-4 and V is TRBV19, with D tentatively TRBD1 (6 bases). The germline V and J ends were trimmed by 5 bases and 5 bases, with 13 bases remaining between them. Germline-derived CDR1 and CDR2 are LNHDA and SQIVND (reference sequence). This CDR3 is 14 amino acids long. This CDR3 reads CASSPRDKQNIQYF. The DNA of the CDR3 is TGTGCCAGTAGTCCACGGGACAAGCAAAACATTCAGTACTTC.

This clone was recorded once. The chain carries TRBV19 and TRBJ1-1; possible D gene TRBD1, 5 bases. The ends were cut back, 8 bases at V and 5 bases at J, with 15 bases in the middle. The germline CDR1 and CDR2 sequences are LNHDA and SQIVND (reference sequence). The length of the CDR3 is 13 residues. CDR3: CASPPRVGTEAFF. As DNA, the CDR3 is TGTGCCAGTCCTCCCAGGGTGGGGACTGAAGCTTTCTTT.

This clone has only a few counts. The chain has TRBV29-1 and TRBJ1-4; TRBD1 agrees at 8 bases. There are 12 residues in the CDR3. The trim removed 6 bases at V and 10 bases at J, leaving 7 bases unmatched. CDR1 and CDR2 from the germline V gene are SQVTM and ANQGSEA. CDR3 residues: CSVAGGTGKLFF. In DNA, the CDR3 is TGCAGCGTCGCGGGAGGGACAGGAAAACTGTTTTTT.

This clone was recorded once. The gene calls are TRBV28 and TRBJ2-2; D uncertain. This CDR3 is built from 13 residues. Germline V gene data show CDR1 as MDHEN and CDR2 as SYDVKM. With 1 base removed from V and 1 base from J, the gap between germline ends came to 1 base. The CDR3: CASSLLNTGELFF. CDR3 coding DNA: TGTGCCAGCAGTTTATTGAACACCGGGGAGCTGTTTTTT. Full variable domain (rest looked up from reference TRBV28 and TRBJ2-2): DVKVTQSSRYLVKRTGEKVFLECVQDMDHENMFWYRQDPGLGLRLIYFSYDVKMKEKGDIPEGYSVSREKKERFSLILESASTNQTSMYLCASSLLNTGELFFGEGSRLTVL.

The chain couples TRBV6-7 to TRBJ1-3; D is unclear. TRBV6-7 qualifies as an ORF whose function is uncertain. V shed 2 bases and J shed 4 bases, with 6 bases lying between them. The CDR3 is 13 residues long. CDR3 amino acids: CASSYPPGNTIYF. The CDR3 nucleotides read TGTGCCAGCAGTTACCCGCCAGGAAACACCATATATTTT.

This clone was observed a single time. The rearrangement uses TRBV5-1 and TRBJ2-1, with D perhaps being TRBD1 or TRBD2 (6 bases each). Trimming left V 0 bases short and J 5 bases short, with 12 bases between. CDR1 and CDR2 from the germline V gene are SGHRS and YFSETQ. This CDR3 spans 15 amino acids. CDR3 protein: CASSLGGGRNNEQFF. As DNA, the CDR3 is TGCGCCAGCAGCTTGGGTGGGGGGCGAAACAATGAGCAGTTCTTC.

This clone occurred once. This rearrangement joins TRBV7-2 to TRBJ2-6, with 7 positions matching TRBD1. With 5 bases clipped from V and 2 bases from J, the junction kept 15 bases outside the gene matches. The CDR3 loop spans 19 amino acids. From germline, CDR1 is SGHTA and CDR2 FQGNSA. The CDR3 DNA is TGTGCCAGCAGCCCCTGGACAGGTCCCCTCCCCCCTGGGGCCAACGTCCTGACTTTC. Its translation is CASSPWTGPLPPGANVLTF.

The chain couples TRBV6-6 to TRBJ2-5; the D gene is possibly TRBD2 (5 bases). Trimming pared 6 bases from V and 7 bases from J, leaving 15 bases between. Looked up from germline, CDR1 is MNHNY and CDR2 is SVGAGI (reference sequence). CDR3 length: 13 residues. The CDR3 sequence: CASSPRPGGTQYF. In DNA, the CDR3 is TGTGCCAGCAGCCCCCGGCCCGGAGGGACCCAGTACTTC.

This sequence joins TRBV5-4 and TRBJ1-4; D call uncertain. V was cut by 1 base and J by 0 bases, with 7 bases left in between. The CDR3 loop spans 15 amino acids. Germline V gene sequence: CDR1 SGHNT, CDR2 YYREEE (reference sequence). CDR3 sequence: CASSLFGATNEKLFF. The CDR3 DNA is TGTGCCAGCAGCTTGTTCGGGGCAACTAATGAAAAACTGTTTTTT.

The chain uses TRBV29-1 and TRBJ1-2; D gene unclear. Trimming shortened V by 4 bases and J by 4 bases, and 10 bases separated the two germline ends. In germline, CDR1 is SQVTM, CDR2 ANQGSEA. The CDR3 covers 12 residues. CDR3 DNA sequence: TGCAGCGTTGGTTTCCGGGCCTATGGCTACACCTTC. Translated, it gives CSVGFRAYGYTF.

The chain employs TRBV6-5 and TRBJ1-1, with D possibly matching TRBD1 (6 bases). The CDR3 runs 16 residues. The V end was cut by 0 bases, the J end by 4 bases, with 15 bases between. Germline V lookup: CDR1 MNHEY, CDR2 SVGAGI. The CDR3 here is CASSYSTPEQGTEAFF. Here the CDR3 DNA reads TGTGCCAGCAGTTACTCGACTCCCGAACAGGGCACTGAAGCTTTCTTT.

The V and J genes are TRBV19 and TRBJ2-1, with a weak D call TRBD1 (6 bases). Between the trimmed V and J ends, which lost 4 bases and 4 bases, there was a span of 14 bases. Germline V gives CDR1 LNHDA, CDR2 SQIVND (reference sequence). CDR3 length: 15 amino acids. The CDR3 DNA reads TGTGCCAGTAGTAGAAGGGATAGGGGGTACAATGAGCAGTTCTTC. This translates into CASSRRDRGYNEQFF. The whole variable domain, filled in from reference TRBV19 and TRBJ2-1, reads DGGITQSPKYLFRKEGQNVTLSCEQNLNHDAMYWYRQDPGQGLRLIYYSQIVNDFQKGDIAEGYSVSREKKESFPLTVTSAQKNPTAFYLCASSRRDRGYNEQFFGPGTRLTVL.

Details on this clone: At one end the junction does not follow the germline gene, possibly because of a read error. The chain employs TRBV6-5 and TRBJ2-1; the D call may be TRBD1 or TRBD2 (6 bases each). The length of the CDR3 is 11 residues. Germline V gene lookup returns CDR1 MNHEY and CDR2 SVGAGI. The CDR3 protein is CASGGPGTQLF. The DNA for the CDR3 is TGTGCCAGCGGGGGGCCCGGGACTCAGCTCTTC.

The rearrangement joins TRBV30 to TRBJ1-6, with D perhaps TRBD1 (5 bases). The germline CDR1 and CDR2 sequences are GTSNPN and SVGIG (reference sequence). Trimming took 2 bases from V and 9 from J, leaving 14 bases between them. The CDR3 is 14 residues long. The CDR3 DNA sequence: TGTGCCTGGAGTACCGACAGCCATGTTTCACCCCTCCACTTT. Protein sequence: CAWSTDSHVSPLHF.

This sequence joins TRBV30 and TRBJ2-2; the D gene is possibly TRBD2 (6 bases). V was cut by 4 bases and J by 6 bases, with 15 bases left in between. The CDR3 runs 14 residues. Germline V gene lookup returns CDR1 GTSNPN and CDR2 SVGIG (reference sequence). The CDR3 bases are TGTGCCTGGAACAAGGACTACCCCCCCGGGGAGCTGTTTTTT. This translates into CAWNKDYPPGELFF.

This clone was detected only a few times. This rearrangement joins TRBV4-2 to TRBJ2-6, with D uncertain. Germline CDR1 and CDR2: LGHNA and YNFKEQ. There are 19 residues in the CDR3. V gave up 0 bases and J gave up 0 bases, with 15 bases separating them. The CDR3 spells CASSQESWSLTSGANVLTF. CDR3 DNA sequence: TGTGCCAGCAGCCAAGAGTCGTGGTCCCTCACCTCTGGGGCCAACGTCCTGACTTTC.

The sample holds a few counts of this clone. The chain joins TRBV12-5 to TRBJ2-6, with D uncertain. Trimming pared 1 base from V and 2 bases from J, leaving 0 bases between. Germline V gene sequence: CDR1 LGHNT, CDR2 FRNRAP. The CDR3 totals 13 residues. The chain's CDR3 is CASGLAGANVLTF. The DNA for the CDR3 is TGTGCTAGTGGTTTGGCTGGGGCCAACGTCCTGACTTTC.

This clone has only a few counts. This chain links TRBV5-5 with TRBJ2-1, with 7 bases matching TRBD1. The trim removed 4 bases at V and 6 bases at J, leaving 7 bases unmatched. Germline CDR1 and CDR2: SGHKS and YYEKEE (reference sequence). The CDR3 loop spans 14 amino acids. CDR3 nucleotide sequence: TGTGCCAGCAGCCCGGGACAGCATCCCAATGAGCAGTTCTTC. Protein product: CASSPGQHPNEQFF.

This clone was picked up a small number of times. One end of the junction is discordant with germline, which a read error may explain. The V and J genes are TRBV7-7 and TRBJ2-2; D call uncertain. This CDR3 contains 12 residues. Germline loops: CDR1 SSHAT, CDR2 FNYEAQ (reference sequence). The CDR3 is CASSSSTGELFF. CDR3 DNA: TGTGCTAGCAGCTCCAGCACCGGGGAGCTGTTTTTT. Complete variable domain (other parts from reference TRBV7-7 and TRBJ2-2): GAGVSQSPRYKVTKRGQDVTLRCDPISSHATLYWYQQALGQGPEFLTYFNYEAQPDKSGLPSDRFSAERPEGSISTLTIQRTEQRDSAMYRCASSSSTGELFFGEGSRLTVL.

V is TRBV7-8 and J is TRBJ1-3; maybe TRBD1 (6 bases). V lost 5 bases and J lost 0, with 8 bases in between. Germline-derived CDR1 and CDR2 are SGHVS and FQNEAQ. The CDR3 runs to 14 residues. CDR3 in DNA: TGTGCCAGCAGCCGGACAGTCTCTGGAAACACCATATATTTT. The encoded protein is CASSRTVSGNTIYF.

The gene calls are TRBV19 and TRBJ2-6, with TRBD2 matching over 7 bases. CDR3 length equals 18 residues. Germline lookup yields CDR1 LNHDA and CDR2 SQIVND (reference sequence). V lost 1 base to trimming and J lost 2 bases; unmatched junction nucleotides: 8. The CDR3 sequence: CASSIVSGGGAGANVLTF. In DNA form, the CDR3 reads TGTGCCAGTAGTATAGTTTCGGGGGGAGGGGCTGGGGCCAACGTCCTGACTTTC.

The chain employs TRBV5-4 and TRBJ1-2; D is possibly TRBD1 (6 bases). The CDR3 length is 14 residues. Germline V CDR1 and CDR2: SGHNT, YYREEE (reference sequence). The V and J ends lost 3 bases and 1 base respectively, with 10 bases between them. This CDR3 reads CASSWGGGNYGYTF. CDR3 bases: TGTGCCAGCAGCTGGGGGGGCGGTAACTATGGCTACACCTTC.

This chain uses TRBV30 with TRBJ1-4; no clear D. V lost 8 bases, J lost 3 bases, and 13 bases lay in between. CDR3 length: 13 amino acids. Germline lookup yields CDR1 GTSNPN and CDR2 SVGIG (reference sequence). The DNA for the CDR3 is TGTGCCGTCCGGACTGGAGCTAATGAAAAACTGTTTTTT. The encoded protein is CAVRTGANEKLFF.

The chain joins TRBV10-3 to TRBJ2-1; D unclear. The CDR3 has 11 amino acids. The germline V and J ends were trimmed by 2 bases and 8 bases, with 4 bases remaining between them. Germline CDR1 ENHRY, CDR2 SYGVKD. For the CDR3, the DNA is TGTGCCATCAGTGAGAGGGATGAGCAGTTCTTC. Translating it yields CAISERDEQFF.